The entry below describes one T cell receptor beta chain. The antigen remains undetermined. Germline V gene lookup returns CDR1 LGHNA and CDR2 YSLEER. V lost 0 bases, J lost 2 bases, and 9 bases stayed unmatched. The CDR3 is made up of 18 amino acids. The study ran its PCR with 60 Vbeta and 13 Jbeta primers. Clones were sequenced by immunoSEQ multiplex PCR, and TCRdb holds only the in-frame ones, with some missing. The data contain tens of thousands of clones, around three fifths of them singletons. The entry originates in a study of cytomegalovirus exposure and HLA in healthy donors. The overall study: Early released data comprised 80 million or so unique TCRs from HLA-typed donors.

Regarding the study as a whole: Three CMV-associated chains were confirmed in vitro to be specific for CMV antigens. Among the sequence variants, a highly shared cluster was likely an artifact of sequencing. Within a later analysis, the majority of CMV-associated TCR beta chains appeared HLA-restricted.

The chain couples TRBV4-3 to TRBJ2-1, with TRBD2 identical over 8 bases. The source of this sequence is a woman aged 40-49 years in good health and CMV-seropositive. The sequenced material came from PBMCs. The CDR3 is CASSQDPRAGGAYNEQFF. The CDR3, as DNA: TGCGCCAGCAGCCAAGATCCAAGGGCGGGGGGCGCCTACAATGAGCAGTTCTTC.